The 14 T cell receptor beta chains below all came from one sample that was sequenced in a study of CD8+ T cells in alopecia areata. Investigators isolated RNA and reverse transcribed it into cDNA to act as the sequencing template. Sequencing was performed with immunoSEQ multiplex PCR; in TCRdb, only in-frame clones are kept and a portion is missing. The sample has some 95,000 clones, 40% to 55% seen once; the top ten hold about 0.79%. The sample was CD4+ T cells sorted from blood. Receptors originate from a human donor with alopecia areata.

This clone was recorded a few times. V usage is TRBV7-9 and J usage is TRBJ2-6; D remains ambiguous. Trimming shortened V by 5 bases and J by 2 bases, and 10 bases separated the two germline ends. Germline loops: CDR1 SEHNR, CDR2 FQNEAQ (reference sequence). This CDR3 contains 15 residues. CDR3: CASSPMPPGANVLTF. In DNA, the CDR3 is TGTGCCAGCAGCCCCATGCCCCCTGGGGCCAACGTCCTGACTTTC.

This rearrangement joins TRBV5-1 to TRBJ2-2, with TRBD2 matching 7 bases. Germline V lookup: CDR1 SGHRS, CDR2 YFSETQ. The CDR3 contains 17 residues. The J segment lost 8 bases and the V segment lost 0 bases, leaving 13 bases of the junction unmatched. The CDR3 nucleotides read TGCGCCAGCAGCTTGGAGGATGCGGGAGTGGTGGATGGGGAGCTGTTTTTT. Translating gives CASSLEDAGVVDGELFF.

The chain has TRBV20-1 and TRBJ2-7; D ambiguous. The CDR3 is made up of 11 amino acids. V lost 6 bases and J lost 1, with 7 bases in between. Germline values: CDR1 DFQATT, CDR2 SNEGSKA (reference sequence). CDR3 sequence reads: CSAKDSYEQYF. CDR3 DNA sequence: TGCAGTGCAAAAGATTCCTACGAGCAGTACTTC.

This chain joins TRBV7-2 and TRBJ2-7, with 11 bases that match TRBD2. CDR1 SGHTA and CDR2 FQGNSA come from the germline V gene. There are 16 residues in the CDR3. Losses at the gene ends were 4 bases for V and 3 bases for J; bases not matched to a gene: 8. CDR3 coding DNA: TGTGCCAGCAGCTCGACTAGCGGGACATTCCGCTACGAGCAGTACTTC. Translating gives CASSSTSGTFRYEQYF.

The rearrangement uses TRBV2 and TRBJ1-1; 10 bases align to TRBD1. Trimming removed 4 bases from V and 7 bases from J; junction bases left unmatched: 6. The CDR3 sequence is 14 residues long. Germline values: CDR1 SNHLY, CDR2 FYNNEI. The CDR3 DNA is TGTGCCAGCAGTGGGGACAGGGGATTTGGTGAAGCTTTCTTT. Translated: CASSGDRGFGEAFF.

The chain has TRBV5-1 and TRBJ1-1, with TRBD1 matching 7 bases. The CDR3 extends over 17 amino acids. V was pared by 2 bases and J by 0 bases, with 10 bases of the junction left unmatched. The germline gives CDR1 SGHRS, CDR2 YFSETQ. CDR3 sequence: CASSFSPGQRVNTEAFF. CDR3 sequence (DNA): TGCGCCAGCAGCTTTTCACCGGGACAGAGAGTGAACACTGAAGCTTTCTTT. The full variable domain, rest sourced from reference TRBV5-1 and TRBJ1-1, is KAGVTQTPRYLIKTRGQQVTLSCSPISGHRSVSWYQQTPGQGLQFLFEYFSETQRNKGNFPGRFSGRQFSNSRSEMNVSTLELGDSALYLCASSFSPGQRVNTEAFFGQGTRLTVV.

The rearrangement joins TRBV29-1 to TRBJ1-2, with 7 bases lining up with TRBD1. V lost 7 bases, J lost 4 bases, and 3 bases stayed unmatched. The CDR3 runs 11 residues. CDR1 is SQVTM, CDR2 ANQGSEA, per germline. CDR3 protein: CSGRDSYGYTF. The DNA for the CDR3 is TGCAGCGGGCGGGACAGCTATGGCTACACCTTC.

J is TRBJ1-1 and V is TRBV10-3; perhaps TRBD1 as D (5 bases). The V end was cut by 2 bases, the J end by 4 bases, with 5 bases between. The CDR3 contains 12 residues. Germline-derived CDR1 and CDR2 are ENHRY and SYGVKD. For the CDR3, the DNA is TGTGCCATCAGTGAGGGGGGCACTGAAGCTTTCTTT. It is translated as CAISEGGTEAFF.

V and J are TRBV29-1 and TRBJ2-7, with a tentative D call TRBD2 (7 bases). Germline V gene lookup returns CDR1 SQVTM and CDR2 ANQGSEA. Trimming left V 2 bases short and J 0 bases short, with 14 bases between. This CDR3 is built from 15 residues. The CDR3 loop is CSVESGGGGSYEQYF. The CDR3 nucleotides read TGCAGCGTTGAATCCGGGGGAGGGGGCTCCTACGAGCAGTACTTC.

J is TRBJ2-3 and V is TRBV29-1; 10 positions match TRBD2. Germline CDR1 SQVTM, CDR2 ANQGSEA. V was pared by 6 bases and J by 6 bases, with 9 bases of the junction left unmatched. The CDR3 consists of 14 residues. This CDR3 is CSVPLAGDRDTQYF. The CDR3 nucleotides are TGCAGCGTCCCGCTAGCGGGGGATAGGGATACGCAGTATTTT.

This sequence joins TRBV30 and TRBJ1-1, with D possibly being TRBD1 (5 bases). Germline V gene sequence: CDR1 GTSNPN, CDR2 SVGIG (reference sequence). Trimming shortened V by 6 bases and J by 3 bases, and 17 bases separated the two germline ends. CDR3 length: 14 amino acids. CDR3 residues: CACYSPGGDTEAFF. In nucleotides, the CDR3 is TGTGCCTGCTACTCCCCCGGGGGGGACACTGAAGCTTTCTTT.

The chain links TRBV28 to TRBJ2-4; tentatively, D is TRBD1 (7 bases). Germline assignment: CDR1 MDHEN and CDR2 SYDVKM. The CDR3 consists of 12 residues. V lost 0 bases, J lost 13 bases, and 10 bases lay in between. The CDR3 nucleotides read TGTGCCAGCAGTTTATGGCGGGACAGACAGTACTTC. Its protein product is CASSLWRDRQYF.

This clone was observed a single time. The V gene is TRBV4-1, the J gene TRBJ1-5; D is unresolved. The CDR3 contains 15 residues. Trimming shortened V by 1 base and J by 0 bases, and 7 bases separated the two germline ends. Germline V gene data show CDR1 as MGHRA and CDR2 as YSYEKL. The CDR3 here is CASSQGVNSNQPQHF. The DNA for the CDR3 is TGCGCCAGCAGCCAAGGCGTTAATAGCAATCAGCCCCAGCATTTT.

This clone has only a few counts. V is TRBV30 and J is TRBJ2-7; weak D call: TRBD2 (5 bases). V lost 0 bases, J lost 2 bases, and 11 bases lay in between. Germline CDR1 and CDR2: GTSNPN and SVGIG (reference sequence). The CDR3 length is 14 residues. In DNA, the CDR3 is TGTGCCTGGAGTGTACTCGGGAATCCCTACGAGCAGTACTTC. Residues: CAWSVLGNPYEQYF.